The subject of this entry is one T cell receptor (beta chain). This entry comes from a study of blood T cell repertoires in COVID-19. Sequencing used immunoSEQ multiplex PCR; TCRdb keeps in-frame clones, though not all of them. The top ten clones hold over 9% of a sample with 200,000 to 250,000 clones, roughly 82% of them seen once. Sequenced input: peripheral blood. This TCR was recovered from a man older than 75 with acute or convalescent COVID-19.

This chain's CDR3 is CASSLVGRGYTEAFF. The CDR3 bases are TGCGCCAGCAGCTTGGTGGGCAGGGGTTACACTGAAGCTTTCTTT. The chain links TRBV5-1 to TRBJ1-1; maybe TRBD1 (6 bases). The CDR3 covers 15 residues. CDR1 and CDR2 (germline): SGHRS, YFSETQ. With 0 bases removed from V and 3 bases from J, the gap between germline ends came to 12 bases.